A single TCR beta chain is shown here with its context. In its sample, this clonotype was seen many times. Which antigen it targets is not known. Base qualities are not provided; no much larger clone lies one nucleotide away. There are 13 amino acids in the CDR3, from cysteine to phenylalanine inclusive. Kept here is only the CDR3 DNA, which spans 39 bases and is read in frame from base 1. Via the germline V gene (reference sequence), CDR1 is GTSNPN and CDR2 SVGIG. Deletion took 5 bases off V and 8 bases off J, with a span of 13 bases between the germline ends. This record comes from a study of breast tumors, draining lymph nodes, adjacent tissues (TCRdb year 2016). Concerning the study at large: In breast cancer patients, the study compared the TCR beta repertoires of tumor, adjacent nontumor tissue and axillary lymph nodes. In human breast cancer, the study set out to evaluate how tumor, surrounding tissue and draining lymph node repertoires relate to one another and whether T cells may move between these sites.

Lymph node samples were obtained from the axillary draining lymph nodes of breast cancer patients. Overall results and qualifications from the work: Tumor and nontumor tissue repertoires were found to be significantly more similar in luminal-like than in basal-like breast cancer. T-cell repertoire diversity in tumors was found to be lower than in lymph nodes but higher than in nontumor tissue, and preferential V and J gene usage was observed. A scenario in which most tumor T cells derive from the lymph node and then expand within tumor tissue was judged to be consistent with the data. Rather than being directly demonstrated, the conclusion that tumor T cells originate in lymph nodes was presented as consistent with a hypothesis.

This sample was sequenced with an Illumina HiSeq 2000. Multiplex PCR amplification was used to build the TCR beta chain libraries. High-throughput sequencing was used to analyze the amplified TCR beta chain products. The public sequencing data were trimmed at Q25 with fastp and processed into clonotypes with MiXCR by TCRdb, which kept only in-frame beta chains. Rows with a matching CDR3 protein are joined into one entry that keeps the most common DNA and genes. This sample holds 150,000 to 200,000 distinct CDR3 sequences; 25% to 40% were observed only once. About 3.7% of the sample lies in the top ten.

The source material was axillary lymph node tissue. This clonotype was sampled from a female donor with breast cancer. Some clones in this sample may be carry-over from other donors' samples. The rearranged segments are TRBV30 and TRBJ1-6, with no reliable assignment of the D segment. Here is the DNA: TGTGCCTGGGCGCGACAAACTGATTCACCCCTCCACTTT. Translated, it reads CAWARQTDSPLHF.